Listed below are T cell receptor beta chains from one sample, sequenced in a study of early T cells in non-severe SARS-CoV-2 infection. TCRdb analysed the 5' RACE reads with MiXCR anew, one entry per CDR3 protein. The sample lists roughly 51,000 distinct CDR3 sequences; about 10% were seen once. Material: whole blood. These receptor sequences come from an adult who was a healthcare worker with PCR-confirmed SARS-CoV-2 infection or an uninfected control (not recorded which). CDR3s include the opening cysteine and the closing phenylalanine or tryptophan. A D gene is named only where the DNA matches it firmly. Size is omitted from some rows. Given values are once, few, many or a class for expanded clones.

v_gene,j_gene,abundance,d_gene,CDR3aa,CDR3nt
TRBV30,TRBJ2-1,few,TRBD2,CAWSVGLAGGGHEQFF,TGTGCCTGGAGTGTAGGACTAGCCGGCGGGGGACATGAGCAGTTCTTC
TRBV6-5,TRBJ2-1,many,TRBD2,CASSFSGTSGYNEQFF,TGTGCCAGCAGTTTTTCCGGGACTAGCGGATACAATGAGCAGTTCTTC
TRBV7-2,TRBJ2-2,many,TRBD1,CASSLDRGLNTGELFF,TGTGCCAGCAGCTTGGACAGGGGGCTTAACACCGGGGAGCTGTTTTTT
TRBV7-9,TRBJ1-5,few,NA,CASSAGTGDQPQHF,TGTGCCAGCAGCGCCGGGACCGGGGATCAGCCCCAGCATTTT
TRBV27,TRBJ2-1,NA,NA,CASSLSISRASRNEQFF,TGTGCCAGCAGTTTATCGATAAGTAGGGCCTCGAGGAATGAGCAGTTCTTC
TRBV30,TRBJ1-1,NA,NA,CAWARGRNTEAFF,TGTGCCTGGGCAAGGGGGAGGAACACTGAAGCTTTCTTT
TRBV18,TRBJ1-5,many,NA,CASSPGRGEPQHF,TGTGCCAGCTCACCGGGAAGGGGGGAGCCCCAGCATTTT
TRBV11-2,TRBJ2-7,many,NA,CASSLVLSEQYF,TGTGCCAGCAGCTTGGTTTTATCCGAGCAGTACTTC
TRBV6-1,TRBJ2-2,once,TRBD1,CASSIQGTVTGELFF,TGTGCCAGCAGCATACAGGGGACAGTCACCGGGGAGCTGTTTTTT
TRBV6-5,TRBJ1-3,few,NA,CASSYYSASSGNTIYF,TGTGCCAGCAGTTACTACAGTGCGAGCTCTGGAAACACCATATATTTT
TRBV25-1,TRBJ2-1,many,NA,CASSPGGGLSSYNEQFF,TGTGCCAGCAGCCCCGGGGGCGGTCTGAGCTCCTACAATGAGCAGTTCTTC
TRBV7-2,TRBJ2-7,medium-sized,NA,CASSESYGSSYEQYF,TGTGCCAGCAGCGAGAGTTACGGGAGCTCGTACGAGCAGTACTTC
TRBV7-9,TRBJ1-1,NA,NA,CASSFHADTEAFF,TGTGCCAGCAGCTTTCATGCTGACACTGAAGCTTTCTTT
TRBV27,TRBJ2-1,many,TRBD1,CASTPRRDRGYNEQFF,TGTGCCAGCACCCCGAGGCGGGACAGGGGCTACAATGAGCAGTTCTTC
TRBV4-1,TRBJ2-2,NA,TRBD2,CASSLRLAGGQGAHTGELFF,TGCGCCAGCAGCCTCCGACTAGCGGGAGGGCAGGGCGCTCACACCGGGGAGCTTTTTTTT
TRBV7-9,TRBJ2-4,NA,NA,CASSLVVGRAKNIQYF,TGTGCCAGCAGCTTAGTTGTGGGCCGAGCCAAAAACATTCAGTACTTC
TRBV5-6,TRBJ1-4,many,TRBD1,CASSSPRQGANEKLFF,TGTGCCAGCAGCTCCCCCCGACAGGGTGCTAATGAAAAACTGTTTTTT
TRBV6-5,TRBJ2-7,many,TRBD2,CASSPGLAGGYYEQYF,TGTGCCAGCAGCCCGGGACTAGCGGGAGGGTACTACGAGCAGTACTTC
TRBV18,TRBJ1-1,many,NA,CASSPLGQLNTEAFF,TGTGCCAGCTCACCACTTGGACAGCTGAACACTGAAGCTTTCTTT
TRBV30,TRBJ1-2,many,NA,CAWSETDYGYTF,TGTGCCTGGAGCGAGACAGACTATGGCTACACCTTC
TRBV6-4,TRBJ2-1,NA,TRBD2,CASSERGLAGVNEQFF,TGTGCCAGCAGTGAAAGGGGACTAGCGGGAGTAAATGAGCAGTTCTTC
TRBV28,TRBJ2-6,many,NA,CASRIDGANVLTF,TGTGCCAGCAGGATAGACGGGGCCAACGTCCTGACTTTC
TRBV28,TRBJ2-1,NA,NA,CASRAAANEGNEQFF,TGTGCCAGCAGGGCAGCGGCTAACGAGGGCAATGAGCAGTTCTTC
TRBV14,TRBJ1-1,many,NA,CASSQDMRSNTEAFF,TGTGCCAGCAGCCAAGATATGAGGTCCAACACTGAAGCTTTCTTT